This T cell receptor (beta chain) comes out of a study of cytomegalovirus exposure and HLA in healthy donors. The CDR3 has 13 amino acids. Germline CDR1 reads LNHDA; CDR2 reads SQIVND (reference sequence). Trimming stripped 3 bases from V and 2 bases from J, with 5 bases between. Here immunoSEQ multiplex PCR was the method, and the copy in TCRdb shows in-frame clones only, minus some. Of about 280,000 clones in the sample, 65% to 90% were seen once. Comment on this clone: Its antigen remains unknown.

Study-wide findings and caveats: The study designated 150 or so TCR beta chains cytomegalovirus-associated. Subsequent analysis showed first-cohort TCR clusters tending to co-occur in 120 validation repertoires. Researchers reported that three CMV-associated chains were confirmed in vitro as CMV antigen-specific.

The chain is built from TRBV19 and TRBJ2-1; D ambiguous. The sequenced material came from PBMCs. This sequence originates from a woman aged 18 to 35 in good health and CMV-seronegative. CDR3 amino acids: CASSIGAYNEQFF. The CDR3 DNA follows: TGTGCCAGTAGTATCGGTGCCTACAATGAGCAGTTCTTC.